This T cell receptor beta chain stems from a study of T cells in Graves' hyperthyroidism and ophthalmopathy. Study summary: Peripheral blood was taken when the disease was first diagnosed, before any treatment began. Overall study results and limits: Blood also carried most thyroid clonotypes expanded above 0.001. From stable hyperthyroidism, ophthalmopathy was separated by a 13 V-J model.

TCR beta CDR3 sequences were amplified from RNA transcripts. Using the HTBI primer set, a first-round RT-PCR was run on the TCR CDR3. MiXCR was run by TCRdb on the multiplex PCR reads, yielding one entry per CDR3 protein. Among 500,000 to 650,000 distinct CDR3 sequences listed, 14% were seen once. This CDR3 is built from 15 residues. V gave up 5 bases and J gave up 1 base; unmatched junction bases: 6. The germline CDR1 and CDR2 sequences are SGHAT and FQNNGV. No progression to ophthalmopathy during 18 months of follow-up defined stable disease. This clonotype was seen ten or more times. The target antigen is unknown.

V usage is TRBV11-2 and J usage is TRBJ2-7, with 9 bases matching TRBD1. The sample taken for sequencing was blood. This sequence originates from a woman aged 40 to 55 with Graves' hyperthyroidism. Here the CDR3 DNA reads TGTGCCAGCAGCCCGCACAGGGGGCAGTCCTACGAGCAGTACTTC. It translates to CASSPHRGQSYEQYF.